This T cell receptor beta chain was captured in a study of blood T cells in healthy people across ages. The people who gave samples were healthy Caucasians from Russia, aged about 6 to 100. Trimming left V 5 bases short and J 3 bases short, with 26 bases between. CDR1 and CDR2 (germline): MNHEY, SMNVEV (reference sequence). The CDR3 runs to 18 residues. Alongside a J-beta primer mix, a sample-barcoded 5' primer served in a second PCR lasting 7 to 11 cycles. Template switching added a 12-random-nucleotide identifier to every cDNA molecule. MiXCR, run by TCRdb on the 5' RACE reads, gives a single entry per CDR3 protein. This table holds 1.5 million to 2 million distinct CDR3 sequences, 30% to 40% found once. This clonotype came up a few times.

The source is a woman under 40 in good health. Sequencing input: blood. The V call is TRBV27, the J call TRBJ2-7; D unclear. Here the CDR3 reads CASSPHGPSNRLIYEQYF. The DNA of the CDR3 is TGTGCCAGCAGTCCACATGGACCATCAAATCGTTTAATCTACGAGCAGTACTTC.